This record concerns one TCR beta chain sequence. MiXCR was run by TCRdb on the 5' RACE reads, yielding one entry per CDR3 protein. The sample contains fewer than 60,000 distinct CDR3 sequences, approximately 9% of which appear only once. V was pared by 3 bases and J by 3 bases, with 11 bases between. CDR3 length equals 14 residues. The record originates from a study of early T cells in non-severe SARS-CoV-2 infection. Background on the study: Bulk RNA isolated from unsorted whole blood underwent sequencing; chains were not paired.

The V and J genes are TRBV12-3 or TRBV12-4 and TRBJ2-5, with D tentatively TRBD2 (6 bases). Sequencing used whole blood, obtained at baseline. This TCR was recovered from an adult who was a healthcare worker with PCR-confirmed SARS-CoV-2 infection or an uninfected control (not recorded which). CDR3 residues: CASSFLALEETQYF. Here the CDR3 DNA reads TGTGCCAGCAGTTTCCTAGCGCTGGAAGAGACCCAGTACTTC.